One sample yielded the 24 T cell receptor beta chains listed below, sequenced in a study of OX40 agonist ivuxolimab in advanced cancers. Profiling relied on immunoSEQ multiplex PCR, and the TCRdb table lists in-frame clones only, not all of them. The table has some 77,000 clones, 85% to 95% seen once. The sample in question was CD4+ or CD8+ T cells sorted from blood, obtained in a trial of the OX40 agonist ivuxolimab. The source of these receptors is an adult with an advanced solid tumor such as melanoma, head and neck, liver or kidney cancer.

J is TRBJ1-2 and V is TRBV7-9; no definite D call. V lost 2 bases to trimming and J lost 3 bases, with 7 bases between them. The CDR3 extends over 13 amino acids. Germline-derived CDR1 and CDR2 are SEHNR and FQNEAQ (reference sequence). This chain's CDR3 is CASSLTGDYGYTF. The CDR3 nucleotides are TGTGCCAGCAGCTTAACCGGAGACTATGGCTACACCTTC.

The gene calls are TRBV6-1 and TRBJ1-2, with D possibly matching TRBD1 (5 bases). Germline-derived CDR1 and CDR2 are MNHNS and SASEGT. This CDR3 region has 17 residues. Trimming stripped 3 bases from V and 3 bases from J, with 20 bases between. This CDR3 reads CASSDNVGPKLYYGYTF. In nucleotides, the CDR3 is TGTGCCAGCAGTGATAATGTGGGGCCGAAGCTCTACTATGGCTACACCTTC.

The CDR3 loop is CASSYQDTIYF. The CDR3 region has the DNA TGTGCCAGCAGTTATCAGGACACCATATATTTT. V and J are TRBV6-5 and TRBJ1-3; D is undetermined. V gave up 3 bases and J gave up 8 bases, with 5 bases separating them. This CDR3 region has 11 residues. Germline V gene data show CDR1 as MNHEY and CDR2 as SVGAGI.

The CDR3 DNA follows: TGTGCCAGCAGCTTTTCACAAGGAAACACCATATATTTT. Protein: CASSFSQGNTIYF. This sequence joins TRBV7-2 and TRBJ1-3; D is unclear. V was pared by 3 bases and J by 4 bases, with 7 bases between. Germline assignment: CDR1 SGHTA and CDR2 FQGNSA. This CDR3 spans 13 amino acids.

J is TRBJ2-3 and V is TRBV9, with 10 bases fitting TRBD2. The CDR3 covers 17 residues. With 0 bases clipped from V and 4 bases from J, the junction kept 8 bases outside the gene matches. The germline gives CDR1 SGDLS, CDR2 YYNGEE. CDR3 nucleotide sequence: TGTGCCAGCAGCGTAGGTGGGGCAGGGACTAGCGCAGATACGCAGTATTTT. Its protein is CASSVGGAGTSADTQYF. Full variable domain (rest looked up from reference TRBV9 and TRBJ2-3): DSGVTQTPKHLITATGQRVTLRCSPRSGDLSVYWYQQSLDQGLQFLIQYYNGEERAKGNILERFSAQQFPDLHSELNLSSLELGDSALYFCASSVGGAGTSADTQYFGPGTRLTVL.

This chain links TRBV4-3 with TRBJ2-1, with 7 bases fitting TRBD2. This CDR3 region has 15 residues. The J segment lost 3 bases and the V segment lost 1 base, leaving 3 bases of the junction unmatched. Germline V gene lookup returns CDR1 LGHNA and CDR2 YSLEER. The DNA of the CDR3 is TGCGCCAGCAGCCAAGCGGGGGGAGTCTACAATGAGCAGTTCTTC. It encodes CASSQAGGVYNEQFF.

The rearrangement joins TRBV18 to TRBJ2-5; TRBD1 matches at 10 bases. This CDR3 has 14 amino acids. V was pared by 4 bases and J by 5 bases, with 4 bases of the junction left unmatched. From germline, CDR1 is KGHSH and CDR2 LQKENI. This CDR3 is CASSRDRGSETQYF. CDR3 nucleotides: TGTGCCAGCTCACGGGACAGGGGTTCGGAGACCCAGTACTTC.

The chain is built from TRBV9 and TRBJ2-1; 9 nucleotides agree with TRBD2. The CDR3 is 17 residues long. CDR1 SGDLS and CDR2 YYNGEE come from the germline V gene. Trimming cost V 0 bases and J 9 bases; bases outside gene matches: 13. The CDR3 bases are TGTGCCAGCAGCGTAGAAGGGCTAGCGGGACGAAAAGGTGAGCAGTTCTTC. Its translation is CASSVEGLAGRKGEQFF.

DNA for the CDR3: TGTGCCAGCAGCCAAGATTTTGGATCCCCACCAGATACGCAGTATTTT. Translation gives CASSQDFGSPPDTQYF. V usage is TRBV4-2 and J usage is TRBJ2-3; D ambiguous. Trimming removed 0 bases at V and 4 bases at J, with 14 bases between. This CDR3 spans 16 amino acids. Germline CDR1 reads LGHNA; CDR2 reads YNFKEQ.

V is TRBV6-1 and J is TRBJ2-7; D is possibly TRBD1 (5 bases). V lost 2 bases and J 2 bases, leaving 16 bases between the germline ends. The CDR3 has 16 residues. Germline V gene data show CDR1 as MNHNS and CDR2 as SASEGT. The chain's CDR3 is CASSESLSAGTYEQYF. CDR3 DNA: TGTGCCAGCAGTGAAAGTCTGTCCGCAGGGACCTACGAGCAGTACTTC.

The rearrangement links TRBV7-9 to TRBJ1-6, with a tentative D call TRBD1 (5 bases). Germline values: CDR1 SEHNR, CDR2 FQNEAQ (reference sequence). V shed 1 base and J shed 9 bases, with 10 bases lying between them. CDR3 size: 14 residues. CDR3 sequence reads: CASSLGQGSSPLHF. In nucleotides, the CDR3 is TGTGCCAGCAGCTTAGGCCAGGGCAGTTCACCCCTCCACTTT.

This chain connects TRBV5-1 to TRBJ2-3, with D unclear. This CDR3 comprises 13 residues. With 0 bases removed from V and 4 bases from J, the gap between germline ends came to 6 bases. From germline, CDR1 is SGHRS and CDR2 YFSETQ. CDR3 region: CASSLERPDTQYF. The CDR3 DNA follows: TGCGCCAGCAGCTTGGAACGGCCAGATACGCAGTATTTT.

The CDR3, as DNA: TGCGCCAGCAGCCGGGACAGAAACTACGAGCAGTACTTC. It encodes CASSRDRNYEQYF. The gene calls are TRBV4-1 and TRBJ2-7; 7 positions agree with TRBD1. From germline, CDR1 is MGHRA and CDR2 YSYEKL. V shed 4 bases and J 3 bases; nucleotides not matched to a gene: 3. The CDR3 consists of 13 residues.

The chain uses TRBV10-3 and TRBJ1-5; 7 bases fit TRBD1. Germline CDR1 reads ENHRY; CDR2 reads SYGVKD. The CDR3 covers 13 residues. Trimming took 11 bases from V and 0 from J; bases not matched to a gene: 4. The CDR3 DNA sequence: TGTGCCGTCGGGACAGATAGCAATCAGCCCCAGCATTTT. This encodes CAVGTDSNQPQHF.

This clone was seen only once. The rearrangement links TRBV11-2 to TRBJ2-7; perhaps TRBD2 as D (6 bases). The germline CDR1 and CDR2 sequences are SGHAT and FQNNGV. V lost 3 bases to trimming and J lost 0 bases, with 24 bases between them. The CDR3 sequence is 19 residues long. This CDR3 is CASSLERGGSYTSSYEQYF. In nucleotides, the CDR3 is TGTGCCAGCAGCTTGGAGAGAGGAGGGTCCTATACCTCCTCCTACGAGCAGTACTTC.

In its sample, this clone was seen once. The rearrangement links TRBV23-1 to TRBJ2-7; TRBD2 aligns across 8 bases. TRBV23-1 is placed among ORFs of uncertain function. CDR3 length: 12 amino acids. Unmatched junction bases numbered 8, after V lost 9 bases and J lost 7 bases. CDR3 sequence: CARAGGLREQYF. DNA of the CDR3: TGCGCCAGGGCGGGGGGCCTGAGGGAGCAGTACTTC.

The chain combines TRBV28 with TRBJ2-2; TRBD2 agrees at 7 bases. This CDR3 spans 13 amino acids. Germline lookup yields CDR1 MDHEN and CDR2 SYDVKM. The ends lost 5 bases at V and 5 bases at J; junction bases unmatched: 2. CDR3 sequence reads: CASSMGGTGELFF. The CDR3 nucleotides are TGTGCCAGCAGTATGGGGGGGACCGGGGAGCTGTTTTTT.

The V gene is TRBV7-2, the J gene TRBJ2-5; 12 bases match TRBD2. The CDR3 consists of 17 residues. From germline, CDR1 is SGHTA and CDR2 FQGNSA. J lost 5 bases, V lost 1 base, and 8 bases had no gene match. In DNA, the CDR3 is TGTGCCAGCAGCTTAGGGGGTCTAGCGGGAGGGATGGAGACCCAGTACTTC. Protein sequence: CASSLGGLAGGMETQYF.

Here the CDR3 DNA reads TGCGCCAGCAGCTTGGGGCCTAGCGGGATCACAGATACGCAGTATTTT. It yields the protein CASSLGPSGITDTQYF. The chain couples TRBV5-1 to TRBJ2-3; 9 nucleotides align to TRBD2. Trimming removed 0 bases from V and 2 bases from J; junction bases left unmatched: 4. CDR3 length equals 16 residues. Germline CDR1 SGHRS, CDR2 YFSETQ.

This clone was seen once. The chain combines TRBV11-1 with TRBJ1-2; D not certain. Trimming left V 5 bases short and J 4 bases short, with 20 bases between. This CDR3 comprises 16 residues. Germline-derived CDR1 and CDR2 are SGHAT and FQDESV (reference sequence). As DNA, the CDR3 is TGTGCCAGCAGCATGAAGTGGGCTGGAAAGACCTATGGCTACACCTTC. It specifies CASSMKWAGKTYGYTF.

V is TRBV5-6 and J is TRBJ2-1; weak D call: TRBD1 (5 bases). The CDR3 spans 12 residues. Germline assignment: CDR1 SGHDT and CDR2 YYEEEE. V lost 3 bases, J lost 8 bases, and 9 bases lay in between. CDR3 DNA: TGTGCCAGCAGCTGGCGCAGGGATGAGCAGTTCTTC. It encodes CASSWRRDEQFF. The whole variable domain, remainder taken from reference TRBV5-6 and TRBJ2-1, is DAGVTQSPTHLIKTRGQQVTLRCSPKSGHDTVSWYQQALGQGPQFIFQYYEEEERQRGNFPDRFSGHQFPNYSSELNVNALLLGDSALYLCASSWRRDEQFFGPGTRLTVL.

Concerning this clone: The same CDR3 is also encoded by other DNA sequences in this sample. V usage is TRBV20-1 and J usage is TRBJ2-3; D is unresolved. Deletions cut 6 bases from V and 3 bases from J, with 4 bases between. Germline lookup yields CDR1 DFQATT and CDR2 SNEGSKA (reference sequence). The CDR3 is 10 residues long. This CDR3 is CSASTDTQYF. The CDR3 DNA is TGCAGTGCCAGTACAGATACGCAGTATTTT.

The chain combines TRBV5-1 with TRBJ1-1, with D possibly being TRBD1 (5 bases). Trimming took 0 bases from V and 7 from J, leaving 13 bases between them. The CDR3 is made up of 14 amino acids. CDR1 SGHRS and CDR2 YFSETQ come from the germline V gene. Here the CDR3 DNA reads TGCGCCAGCAGCTTGGATCGGGGCGGGAATGAAGCTTTCTTT. Protein sequence: CASSLDRGGNEAFF.

This clone was seen only once. V and J are TRBV6-6 and TRBJ1-1, with D possibly TRBD1 on 5 matching bases. The CDR3 is made up of 15 amino acids. CDR1 and CDR2 from the germline V gene are MNHNY and SVGAGI (reference sequence). Trimming pared 2 bases from V and 4 bases from J, leaving 14 bases between. This chain's CDR3 is CASSYGAGRGTEAFF. CDR3 in DNA: TGTGCCAGCAGTTACGGGGCAGGACGGGGCACTGAAGCTTTCTTT.